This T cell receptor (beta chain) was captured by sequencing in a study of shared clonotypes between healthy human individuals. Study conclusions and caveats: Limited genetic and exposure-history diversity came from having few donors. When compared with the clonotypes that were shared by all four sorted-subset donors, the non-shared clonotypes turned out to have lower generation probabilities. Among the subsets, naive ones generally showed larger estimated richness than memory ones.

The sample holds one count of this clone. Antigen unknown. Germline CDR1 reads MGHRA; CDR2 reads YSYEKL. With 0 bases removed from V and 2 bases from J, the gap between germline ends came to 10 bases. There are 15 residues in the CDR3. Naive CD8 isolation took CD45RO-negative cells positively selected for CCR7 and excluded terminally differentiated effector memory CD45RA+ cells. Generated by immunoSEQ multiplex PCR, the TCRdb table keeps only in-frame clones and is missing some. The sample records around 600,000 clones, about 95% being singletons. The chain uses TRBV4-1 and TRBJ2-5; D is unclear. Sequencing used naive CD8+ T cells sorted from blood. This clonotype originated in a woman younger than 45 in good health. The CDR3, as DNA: TGCGCCAGCAGCCAAGATCGACGGAAACAAGAGACCCAGTACTTC. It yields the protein CASSQDRRKQETQYF.